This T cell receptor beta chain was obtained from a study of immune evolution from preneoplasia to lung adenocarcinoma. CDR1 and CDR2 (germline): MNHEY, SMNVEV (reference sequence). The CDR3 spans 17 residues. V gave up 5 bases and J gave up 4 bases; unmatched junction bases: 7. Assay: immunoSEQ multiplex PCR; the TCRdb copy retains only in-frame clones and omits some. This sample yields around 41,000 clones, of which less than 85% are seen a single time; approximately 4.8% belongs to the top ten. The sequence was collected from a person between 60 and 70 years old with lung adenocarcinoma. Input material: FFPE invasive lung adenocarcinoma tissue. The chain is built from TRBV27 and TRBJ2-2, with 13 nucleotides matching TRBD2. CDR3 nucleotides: TGTGCCAGCAGTACGACTAGCGGGAGGCCGGGCACCGGGGAGCTGTTTTTT. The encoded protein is CASSTTSGRPGTGELFF.